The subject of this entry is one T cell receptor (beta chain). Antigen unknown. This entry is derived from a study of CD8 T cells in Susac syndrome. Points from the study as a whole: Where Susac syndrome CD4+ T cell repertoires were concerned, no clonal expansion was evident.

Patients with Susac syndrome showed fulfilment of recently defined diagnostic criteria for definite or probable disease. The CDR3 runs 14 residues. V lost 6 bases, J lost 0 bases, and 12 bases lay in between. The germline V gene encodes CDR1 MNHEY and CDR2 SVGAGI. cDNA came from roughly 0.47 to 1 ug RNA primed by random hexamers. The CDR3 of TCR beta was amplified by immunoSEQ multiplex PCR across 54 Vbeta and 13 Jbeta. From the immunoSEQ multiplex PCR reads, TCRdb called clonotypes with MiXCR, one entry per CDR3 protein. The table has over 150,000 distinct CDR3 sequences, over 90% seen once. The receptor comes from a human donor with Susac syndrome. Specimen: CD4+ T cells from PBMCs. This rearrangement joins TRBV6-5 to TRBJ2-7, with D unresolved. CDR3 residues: CASRPGRSSYEQYF. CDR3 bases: TGTGCCAGCAGACCAGGACGGTCCTCCTACGAGCAGTACTTC.